The 12 T cell receptor beta chains in this list originate from one sample, sequenced in a study of CXCR3-negative and CXCR3-positive naive CD8 T cells. It was by 5' RACE with UMI labels that the TRB cDNA libraries were prepared. Reprocessing the 5' RACE reads, TCRdb reports a single entry for every CDR3 protein and omits DNA. The listing contains over 55,000 distinct CDR3 sequences. Study results and limitations: Researchers report that CXCR3-positive naive cells carry more hydrophobic TRB CDR3s than CXCR3-negative naive cells.

No antigen is known for these receptors. The sequencing input was naive CXCR3+ CD8+ T cells from blood. Stated subset: CD45RO-CCR7+CD27+CD95- naive CD8+ T cells expressing CXCR3 (TNR3+). Receptor source: a human donor in good health. Some clones in this sample may be carry-over from other donors' samples.

V gene TRBV29-1 combines with J gene TRBJ2-7; TCRdb names TRBD1, which stays unverified in the absence of DNA. The CDR3 is made up of 12 amino acids. Germline CDR1 reads SQVTM; CDR2 reads ANQGSEA. CDR3 sequence reads: CSVGDREFGQYF.

J is TRBJ2-2 and V is TRBV29-1; with no DNA, the TCRdb D assignment of TRBD1 cannot be verified. There are 14 residues in the CDR3. In germline, CDR1 is SQVTM, CDR2 ANQGSEA. CDR3 sequence reads: CSGRMDRDTGELLF.

CDR3 residues: CASSLSLSNRANEKLFF. V and J are TRBV7-9 and TRBJ1-4; no DNA is available, so the TRBD1 call from TCRdb remains unchecked. CDR3 length: 17 amino acids. Germline V CDR1 and CDR2: SEHNR, FQNEAQ (reference sequence).

The chain employs TRBV27 and TRBJ2-1. Germline V gives CDR1 MNHEY, CDR2 SMNVEV (reference sequence). The CDR3 runs to 13 residues. The chain's CDR3 is CASSFATMSEQFF.

The gene calls are TRBV4-2 and TRBJ2-6; TCRdb selects TRBD1, and the lack of DNA leaves this call unchecked. The CDR3 runs 16 residues. Germline V gene lookup returns CDR1 LGHNA and CDR2 YNFKEQ. CDR3 amino acids: CASSQEGGTGANVLTF.

V usage is TRBV30 and J usage is TRBJ1-1. Per the germline V gene, CDR1 is GTSNPN and CDR2 is SVGIG (reference sequence). CDR3 length: 15 residues. This CDR3 reads CAWSSMGQWSTEAFF.

This sequence joins TRBV19 and TRBJ1-6. The CDR3 is made up of 13 amino acids. Germline CDR1 and CDR2: LNHDA and SQIVND (reference sequence). This CDR3 is CASSITSASPLHF.

V usage is TRBV23-1 and J usage is TRBJ2-7; the D call of TRBD1 rests on TCRdb alone, since no DNA is present to check it. TRBV23-1 is an open reading frame, and its role is uncertain. CDR3 length: 13 amino acids. CDR3 sequence: CASSLLGGYEQYF.

This chain connects TRBV29-1 to TRBJ1-2; TCRdb calls TRBD1, which cannot be checked without DNA. Germline values: CDR1 SQVTM, CDR2 ANQGSEA. The CDR3 loop spans 14 amino acids. CDR3 residues: CSVELMTVAYGYTF.

The chain uses TRBV29-1 and TRBJ1-1. This CDR3 spans 12 amino acids. CDR1 and CDR2 from the germline V gene are SQVTM and ANQGSEA. This chain's CDR3 is CSVAGLDTEAFF.

The genes are TRBV28 and TRBJ1-6. Germline V gene sequence: CDR1 MDHEN, CDR2 SYDVKM. This CDR3 region has 14 residues. The CDR3 spells CASTAWGDGSPLHF.

This chain connects TRBV7-8 to TRBJ2-2; TCRdb reports TRBD1, a call that lacks DNA to check it against. Germline assignment: CDR1 SGHVS and CDR2 FQNEAQ. The CDR3 contains 15 residues. This chain's CDR3 is CASSSPGAHAGELFF.